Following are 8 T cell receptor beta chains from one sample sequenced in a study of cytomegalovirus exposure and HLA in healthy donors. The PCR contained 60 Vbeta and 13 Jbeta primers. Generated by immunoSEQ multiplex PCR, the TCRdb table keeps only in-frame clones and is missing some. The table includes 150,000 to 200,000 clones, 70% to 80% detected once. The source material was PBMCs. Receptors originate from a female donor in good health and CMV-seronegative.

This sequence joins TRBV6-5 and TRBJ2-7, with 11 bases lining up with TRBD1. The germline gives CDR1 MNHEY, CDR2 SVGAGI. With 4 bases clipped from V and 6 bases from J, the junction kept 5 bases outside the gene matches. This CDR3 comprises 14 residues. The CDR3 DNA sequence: TGTGCCAGCAGTTCCGGGACAGGGGGTGGCGAGCAGTACTTC. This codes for CASSSGTGGGEQYF.

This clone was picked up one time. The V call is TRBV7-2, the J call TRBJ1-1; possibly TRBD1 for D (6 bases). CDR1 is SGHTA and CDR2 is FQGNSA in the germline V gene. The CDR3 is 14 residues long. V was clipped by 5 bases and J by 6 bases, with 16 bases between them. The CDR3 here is CASSPGGLGAEAFF. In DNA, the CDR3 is TGTGCCAGCAGCCCGGGGGGCCTTGGCGCTGAAGCTTTCTTT.

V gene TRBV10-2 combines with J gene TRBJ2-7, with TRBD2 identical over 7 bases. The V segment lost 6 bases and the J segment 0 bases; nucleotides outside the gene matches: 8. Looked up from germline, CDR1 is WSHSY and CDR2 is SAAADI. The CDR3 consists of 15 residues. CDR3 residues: CASRLGTTSSYEQYF. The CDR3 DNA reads TGCGCCAGCAGGCTCGGGACTACCAGCTCCTACGAGCAGTACTTC.

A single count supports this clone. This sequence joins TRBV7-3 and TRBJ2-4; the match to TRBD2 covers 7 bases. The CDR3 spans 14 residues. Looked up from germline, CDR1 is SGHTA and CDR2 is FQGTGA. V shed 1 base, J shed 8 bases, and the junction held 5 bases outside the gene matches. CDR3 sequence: CASSLSGSYDIQYF. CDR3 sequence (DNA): TGTGCCAGCAGCTTAAGCGGGAGTTATGACATTCAGTACTTC.

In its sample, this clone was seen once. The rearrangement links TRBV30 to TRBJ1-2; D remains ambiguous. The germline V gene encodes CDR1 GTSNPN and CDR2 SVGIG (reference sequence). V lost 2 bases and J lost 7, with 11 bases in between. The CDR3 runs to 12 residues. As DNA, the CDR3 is TGTGCCTGGAGTCCCCCGGGTAGTGGCTACACCTTC. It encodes CAWSPPGSGYTF.

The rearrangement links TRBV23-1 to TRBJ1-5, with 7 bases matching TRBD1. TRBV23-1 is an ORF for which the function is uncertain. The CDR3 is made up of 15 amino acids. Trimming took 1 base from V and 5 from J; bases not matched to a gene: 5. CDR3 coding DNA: TGCGCCAGCAGTCAATATACAGGGGTCCATCAGCCCCAGCATTTT. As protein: CASSQYTGVHQPQHF.

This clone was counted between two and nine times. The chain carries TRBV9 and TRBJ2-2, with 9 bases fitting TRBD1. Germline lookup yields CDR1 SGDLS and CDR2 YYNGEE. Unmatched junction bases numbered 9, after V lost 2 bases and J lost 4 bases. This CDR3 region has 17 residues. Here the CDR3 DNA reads TGTGCCAGCAGCGTTAGACCGGGACAGGGTTCCACCGGGGAGCTGTTTTTT. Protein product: CASSVRPGQGSTGELFF.

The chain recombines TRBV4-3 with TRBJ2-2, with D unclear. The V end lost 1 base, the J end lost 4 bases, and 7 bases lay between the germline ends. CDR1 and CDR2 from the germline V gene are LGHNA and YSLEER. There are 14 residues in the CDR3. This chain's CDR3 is CASSQVHTTGELFF. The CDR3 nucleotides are TGCGCCAGCAGCCAAGTCCACACCACCGGGGAGCTGTTTTTT.